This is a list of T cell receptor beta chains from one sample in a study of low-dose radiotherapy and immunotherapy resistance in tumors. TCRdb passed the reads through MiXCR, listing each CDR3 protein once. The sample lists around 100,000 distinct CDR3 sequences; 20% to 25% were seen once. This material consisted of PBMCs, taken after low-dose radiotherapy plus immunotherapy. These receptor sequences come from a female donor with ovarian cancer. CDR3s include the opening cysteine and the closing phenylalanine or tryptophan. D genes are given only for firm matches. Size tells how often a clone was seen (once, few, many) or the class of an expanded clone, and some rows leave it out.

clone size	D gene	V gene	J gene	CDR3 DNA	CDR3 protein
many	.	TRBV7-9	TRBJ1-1	TGTGCCAGCAGCTTAGCTCCAGGGATGAACACTGAAGCTTTCTTT	CASSLAPGMNTEAFF
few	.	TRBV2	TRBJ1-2	TGTGCCAGCAGGAGGGGAGACTATGGCTACACCTTC	CASRRGDYGYTF
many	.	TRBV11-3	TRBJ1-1	TGTGCCAGCAGCTCAGCGGGACGAACTGAAGCTTTCTTT	CASSSAGRTEAFF
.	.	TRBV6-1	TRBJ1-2	TGTGCCAGCAGTGAAGCGCTTCTTCTATCCGGGGATGGCTACACCTTC	CASSEALLLSGDGYTF
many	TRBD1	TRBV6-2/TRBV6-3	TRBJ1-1	TGTGCCAGCAGACCCGTCTGGACAGGACGCACTGAAGCTTTCTTT	CASRPVWTGRTEAFF
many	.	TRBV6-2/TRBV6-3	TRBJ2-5	TGTGCCAGCAGCTACCTCCAAGAGTCGATCCAGTACTTC	CASSYLQESIQYF
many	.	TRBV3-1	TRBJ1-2	TGTGCCAGCAGCCAAGTTCTGGCTAACTATGGCTACACCTTC	CASSQVLANYGYTF
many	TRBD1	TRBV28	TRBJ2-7	TGTGCCAGCAGTCTACTGACAGGGGGTTCCTACGAGCAGTACTTC	CASSLLTGGSYEQYF
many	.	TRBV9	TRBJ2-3	TGTGCCAGCAGCGTAGCTGCGGTGATGGCAGATACGCAGTATTTT	CASSVAAVMADTQYF
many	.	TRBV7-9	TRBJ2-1	TGTGCCAGCAGCTTAAGTCATTCCTACAATGAGCAGTTCTTC	CASSLSHSYNEQFF
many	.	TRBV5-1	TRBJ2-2	TGCGCCAGCAGAGGCAATGCGAACACCGGGGAGCTGTTTTTT	CASRGNANTGELFF
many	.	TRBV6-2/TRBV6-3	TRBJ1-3	TGTGCCAGCAGTTACTCGACAGACTCTGGAAACACCATATATTTT	CASSYSTDSGNTIYF
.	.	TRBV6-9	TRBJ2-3	TGTGCCAGCAGTTATTTGGGTTCCACAGATACGCAGTATTTT	CASSYLGSTDTQYF
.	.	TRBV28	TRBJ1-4	.	CASSLKSGTGVEKLFFF
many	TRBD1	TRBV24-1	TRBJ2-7	TGTGCCACCAGTGAGTTTGGACAGGGGATAGGCGAGCAGTACTTC	CATSEFGQGIGEQYF
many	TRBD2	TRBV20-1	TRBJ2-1	TGCAGTGCTGGATTGGCGGGGGGTGTACGTGAGCAGTTCTTC	CSAGLAGGVREQFF
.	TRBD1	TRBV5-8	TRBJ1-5	TGTGCCAGCGAAGGACAGGCACCGGGGCAGCCCCAGCATTTT	CASEGQAPGQPQHF
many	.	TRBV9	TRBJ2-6	TGTGCCAGCAGCCCCAAGGGATCTGGGGCCAACGTCCTGACTTTC	CASSPKGSGANVLTF
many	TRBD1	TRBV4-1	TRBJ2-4	TGCGCCAGCAGCCAAGGAGGAGGACAGGGGGACATTCAGTACTTC	CASSQGGGQGDIQYF
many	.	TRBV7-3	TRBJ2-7	TGTGCCAGCAGCCCTACAGCGGGTTGGGAGCAGTACTTC	CASSPTAGWEQYF
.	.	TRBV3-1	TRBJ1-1	TGTGCCAGCAGCCAGCCGGTGGCAGGGGCAACTGAAGCTTTCTTT	CASSQPVAGATEAFF
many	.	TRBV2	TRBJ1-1	TGTGCCAGTACGGACAGACAAGACACTGAAGCTTTCTTT	CASTDRQDTEAFF
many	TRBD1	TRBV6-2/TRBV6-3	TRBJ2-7	TGTGCCAGCTCGGGACAGGGATTTCACGAGCAGTACTTC	CASSGQGFHEQYF
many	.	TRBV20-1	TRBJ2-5	TGCAGTGCTAGAGCTCCGGGGGAGCCGTACCAAGAGACCCAGTACTTC	CSARAPGEPYQETQYF
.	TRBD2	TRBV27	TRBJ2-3	TGTGCCAGCAGTTTAAGGTTGACTAGCGGAGATACGCAGTATTTT	CASSLRLTSGDTQYF
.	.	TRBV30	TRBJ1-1	TGTGCCTGGAGTGTAGTTGAAGCTTTCTTT	CAWSVVEAFF
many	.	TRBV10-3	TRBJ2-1	TGTGCCATCAGTGAGTCCGGGGATGAGCAGTTCTTC	CAISESGDEQFF
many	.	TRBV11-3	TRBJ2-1	TGTGCCAGCAGCTTAGGAGGTTGGGTGGACACGGATTACAATGAGCAGTTCTTC	CASSLGGWVDTDYNEQFF
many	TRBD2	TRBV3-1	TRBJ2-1	TGTGCCAGCAGTTACACTAGCGGGAGGAAAGGTGAGCAGTTCTTC	CASSYTSGRKGEQFF
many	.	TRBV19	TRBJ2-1	TGTGCCAGTAGTATGGGTGGGACACTCTCCTACAATGAGCAGTTCTTC	CASSMGGTLSYNEQFF
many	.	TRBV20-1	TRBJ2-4	TGCAGTGCTTTGGACAGCTCCAAAAACATTCAGTACTTC	CSALDSSKNIQYF
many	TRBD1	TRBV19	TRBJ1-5	TGTGCCAGTAAGGACAGGGTGGTAGGTCAGCCCCAGCATTTT	CASKDRVVGQPQHF
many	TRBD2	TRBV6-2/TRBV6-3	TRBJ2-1	TGTGCCAGCAGTCGGCCGGGACTAGCGTACAATGAGCAGTTCTTC	CASSRPGLAYNEQFF